This paragraph reports one TCR beta chain. Its target is not known. This sample was included in a study of cytomegalovirus exposure and HLA in healthy donors. Broader study findings: Among the CMV-associated chains, three were confirmed in vitro as specific for CMV antigens. Excluded were some V segments that proved indistinguishable, including TRBV6-2 and TRBV6-3. The authors considered a cluster of highly shared sequence variants likely to be a sequencing artifact. Cytomegalovirus association was assigned to 150 to 200 TCR beta chains.

Primers included in the PCR were 60 Vbeta and 13 Jbeta primers. Sequencing was performed with immunoSEQ multiplex PCR; in TCRdb, only in-frame clones are kept and a portion is missing. Among fewer than 250,000 clones listed, 85% to 90% were seen once. The V end lost 4 bases, the J end lost 4 bases, and 9 bases lay between the germline ends. Germline V lookup: CDR1 SGHRS, CDR2 YFSETQ. The CDR3 runs 14 residues. This chain connects TRBV5-1 to TRBJ1-6; D is possibly TRBD1 (6 bases). The sequenced material came from PBMCs. The sequence was obtained from a human donor in good health. CDR3: CASSRDRYNSPLHF. CDR3 nucleotide sequence: TGCGCCAGCAGCCGAGACAGGTATAATTCACCCCTCCACTTT.